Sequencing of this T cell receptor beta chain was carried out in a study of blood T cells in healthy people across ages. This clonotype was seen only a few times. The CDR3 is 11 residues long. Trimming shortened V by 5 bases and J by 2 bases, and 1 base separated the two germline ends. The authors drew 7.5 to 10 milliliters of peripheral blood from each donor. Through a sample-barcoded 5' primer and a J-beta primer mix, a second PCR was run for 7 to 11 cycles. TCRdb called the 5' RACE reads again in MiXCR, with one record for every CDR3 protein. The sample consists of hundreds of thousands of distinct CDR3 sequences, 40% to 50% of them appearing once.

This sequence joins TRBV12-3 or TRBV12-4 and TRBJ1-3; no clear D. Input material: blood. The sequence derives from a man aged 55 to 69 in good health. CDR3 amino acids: CASSTGNTIYF. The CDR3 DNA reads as TGTGCCAGCAGTACTGGAAACACCATATATTTT.